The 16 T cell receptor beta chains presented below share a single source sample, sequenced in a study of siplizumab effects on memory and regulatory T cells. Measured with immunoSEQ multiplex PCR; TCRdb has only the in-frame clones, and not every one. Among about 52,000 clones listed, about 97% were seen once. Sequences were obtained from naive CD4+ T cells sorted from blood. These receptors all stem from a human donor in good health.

The CDR3 DNA reads TGTGCCAGCAGTGCCGGACTAGCAGGCGGGGAGCTGTTTTTT. The encoded protein is CASSAGLAGGELFF. The rearrangement joins TRBV6-1 to TRBJ2-2, with 8 bases aligning to TRBD2. CDR1 is MNHNS, CDR2 SASEGT, per germline. This CDR3 has 14 amino acids. V trimming: 4 bases; J trimming: 7 bases; junction bases outside the gene matches: 5.

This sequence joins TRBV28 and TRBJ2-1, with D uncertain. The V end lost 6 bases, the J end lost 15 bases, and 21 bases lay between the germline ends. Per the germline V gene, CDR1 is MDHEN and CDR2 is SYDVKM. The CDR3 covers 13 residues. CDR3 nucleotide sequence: TGTGCCAGCAGCAGACCGGCGAGGTCGAAGTCGTTCTTC. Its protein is CASSRPARSKSFF.

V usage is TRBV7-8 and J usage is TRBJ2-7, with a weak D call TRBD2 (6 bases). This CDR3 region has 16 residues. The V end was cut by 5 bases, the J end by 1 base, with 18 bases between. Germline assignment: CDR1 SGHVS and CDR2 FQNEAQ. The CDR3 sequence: CASSIFVQEGSYEQYF. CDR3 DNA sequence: TGTGCCAGCAGCATATTCGTCCAGGAGGGATCCTACGAGCAGTACTTC.

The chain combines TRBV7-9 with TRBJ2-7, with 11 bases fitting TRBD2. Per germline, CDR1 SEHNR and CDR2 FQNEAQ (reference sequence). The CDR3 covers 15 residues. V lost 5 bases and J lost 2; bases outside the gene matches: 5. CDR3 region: CASSRGLAATYEQYF. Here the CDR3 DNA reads TGTGCCAGCAGCCGGGGACTAGCGGCAACCTACGAGCAGTACTTC. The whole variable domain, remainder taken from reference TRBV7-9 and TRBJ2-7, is DTGVSQNPRHKITKRGQNVTFRCDPISEHNRLYWYRQTLGQGPEFLTYFQNEAQLEKSRLLSDRFSAERPKGSFSTLEIQRTEQGDSAMYLCASSRGLAATYEQYFGPGTRLTVT.

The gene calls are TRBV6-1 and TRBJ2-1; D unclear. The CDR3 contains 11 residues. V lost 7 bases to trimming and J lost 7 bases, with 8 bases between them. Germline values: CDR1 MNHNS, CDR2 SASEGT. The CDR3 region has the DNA TGTGCCAGCATGGGTTTGAATGAGCAGTTCTTC. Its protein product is CASMGLNEQFF.

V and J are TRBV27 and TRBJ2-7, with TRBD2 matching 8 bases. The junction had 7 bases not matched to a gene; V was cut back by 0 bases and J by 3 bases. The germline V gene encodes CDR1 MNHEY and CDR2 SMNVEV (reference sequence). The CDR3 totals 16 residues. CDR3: CASSLSKTSGLYEQYF. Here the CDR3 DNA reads TGTGCCAGCAGTTTATCGAAAACTAGCGGACTCTACGAGCAGTACTTC.

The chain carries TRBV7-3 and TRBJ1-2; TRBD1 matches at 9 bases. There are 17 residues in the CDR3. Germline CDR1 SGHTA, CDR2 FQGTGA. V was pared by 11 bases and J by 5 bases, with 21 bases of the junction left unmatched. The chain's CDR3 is CADTRGQGIRGPYGYTF. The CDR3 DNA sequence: TGTGCCGATACAAGGGGACAGGGTATCCGAGGACCATATGGCTACACCTTC.

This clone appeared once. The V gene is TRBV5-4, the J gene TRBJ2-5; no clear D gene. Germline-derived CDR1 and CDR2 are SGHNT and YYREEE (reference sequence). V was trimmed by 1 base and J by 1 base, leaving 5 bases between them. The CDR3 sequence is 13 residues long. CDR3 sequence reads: CASSLQVQETQYF. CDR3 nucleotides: TGTGCCAGCAGCTTGCAAGTCCAAGAGACCCAGTACTTC.

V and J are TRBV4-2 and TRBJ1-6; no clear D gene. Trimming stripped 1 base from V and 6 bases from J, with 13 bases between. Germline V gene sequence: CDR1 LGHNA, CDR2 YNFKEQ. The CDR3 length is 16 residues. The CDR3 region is CASSQASSGPNSPLHF. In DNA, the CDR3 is TGTGCCAGCAGCCAAGCCTCGAGCGGACCTAATTCACCCCTCCACTTT.

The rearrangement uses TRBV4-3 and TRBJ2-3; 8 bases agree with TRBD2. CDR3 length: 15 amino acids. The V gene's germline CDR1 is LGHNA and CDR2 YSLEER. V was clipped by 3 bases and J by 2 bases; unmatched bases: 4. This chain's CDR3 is CASSHTSGFTDTQYF. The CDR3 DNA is TGCGCCAGCAGCCACACTAGCGGTTTCACAGATACGCAGTATTTT.

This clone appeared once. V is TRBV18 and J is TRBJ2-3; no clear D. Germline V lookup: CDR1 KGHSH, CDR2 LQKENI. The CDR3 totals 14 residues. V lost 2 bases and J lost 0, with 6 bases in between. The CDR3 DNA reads TGTGCCAGCTCACCAATGGGGAGCACAGATACGCAGTATTTT. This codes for CASSPMGSTDTQYF.

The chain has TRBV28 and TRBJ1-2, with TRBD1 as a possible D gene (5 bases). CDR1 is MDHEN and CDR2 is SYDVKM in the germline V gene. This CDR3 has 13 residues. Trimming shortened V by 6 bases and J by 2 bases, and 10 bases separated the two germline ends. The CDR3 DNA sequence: TGTGCCAGCAGCTTTGACAGAAACTATGGCTACACCTTC. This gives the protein CASSFDRNYGYTF.

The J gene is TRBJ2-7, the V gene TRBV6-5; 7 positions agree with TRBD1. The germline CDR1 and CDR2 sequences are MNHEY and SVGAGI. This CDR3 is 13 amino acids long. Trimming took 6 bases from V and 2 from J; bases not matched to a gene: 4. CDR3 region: CASSRDRAYEQYF. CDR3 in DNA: TGTGCCAGCAGCCGGGACAGAGCCTACGAGCAGTACTTC.

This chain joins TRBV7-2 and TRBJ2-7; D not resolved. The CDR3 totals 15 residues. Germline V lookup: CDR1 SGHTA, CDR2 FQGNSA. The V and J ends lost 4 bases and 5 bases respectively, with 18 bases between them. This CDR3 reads CASSSSGTPRDEQYF. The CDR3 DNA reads TGTGCCAGCAGCTCCTCGGGTACTCCCAGAGACGAGCAGTACTTC.

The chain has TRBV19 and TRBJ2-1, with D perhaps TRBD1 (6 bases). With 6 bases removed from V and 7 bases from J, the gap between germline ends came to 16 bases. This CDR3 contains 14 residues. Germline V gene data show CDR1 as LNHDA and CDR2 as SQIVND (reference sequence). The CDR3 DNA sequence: TGTGCCAGTAGACCTTTACAGGGTGGTAATGAGCAGTTCTTC. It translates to CASRPLQGGNEQFF. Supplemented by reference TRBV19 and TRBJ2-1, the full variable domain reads DGGITQSPKYLFRKEGQNVTLSCEQNLNHDAMYWYRQDPGQGLRLIYYSQIVNDFQKGDIAEGYSVSREKKESFPLTVTSAQKNPTAFYLCASRPLQGGNEQFFGPGTRLTVL.

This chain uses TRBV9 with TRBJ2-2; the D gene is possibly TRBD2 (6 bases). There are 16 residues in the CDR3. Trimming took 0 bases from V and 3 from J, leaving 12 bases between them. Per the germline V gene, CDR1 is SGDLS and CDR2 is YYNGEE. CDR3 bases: TGTGCCAGCAGCGTAGGCGGGATGAGGTACACCGGGGAGCTGTTTTTT. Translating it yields CASSVGGMRYTGELFF.